Presented here are 18 T cell receptor beta chains from one specimen sequenced in a study of shared clonotypes between healthy human individuals. Measured with immunoSEQ multiplex PCR; TCRdb has only the in-frame clones, and not every one. The sample shows more than 2,000,000 clones, over 90% of them seen only once. The sample comprised naive CD4+ T cells from PBMCs. The subset here: CD45RA+ positively selected. Source of these receptors: a man in his late teens or twenties in good health. Some clones in this sample may be carry-over from other donors' samples.

The genes are TRBV13 and TRBJ1-1, with 8 nucleotides matching TRBD1. With V trimmed by 0 bases and J by 5 bases, 11 bases remained unmatched. CDR3 length: 17 amino acids. Germline-derived CDR1 and CDR2 are PRHDT and FYEKMQ (reference sequence). CDR3 nucleotide sequence: TGTGCCAGCAGCTTAGGCCTTCAGGGGGCCAGGGGTACTGAAGCTTTCTTT. Protein product: CASSLGLQGARGTEAFF.

This chain joins TRBV15 and TRBJ2-7; 10 nucleotides match TRBD2. The CDR3 totals 16 residues. The germline V gene has CDR1 LNHNV and CDR2 YYDKDF (reference sequence). Losses at the gene ends were 0 bases for V and 2 bases for J; bases not matched to a gene: 4. The CDR3 sequence: CATSRESLAGAYEQYF. The CDR3 DNA reads as TGTGCCACCAGCAGAGAGAGCCTAGCGGGAGCCTACGAGCAGTACTTC.

This chain joins TRBV9 and TRBJ2-7; 7 bases fit TRBD2. Germline CDR1 SGDLS, CDR2 YYNGEE. J was trimmed by 5 bases and V by 0 bases; bases with no gene match: 5. The CDR3 contains 14 residues. The CDR3 DNA is TGTGCCAGCAGCGTAGAGGGGAGCGGGGACGAGCAGTACTTC. This sequence encodes CASSVEGSGDEQYF.

This chain uses TRBV19 with TRBJ2-2; D gene ambiguous. CDR3 length equals 13 residues. In germline, CDR1 is LNHDA, CDR2 SQIVND (reference sequence). Trimming cost V 10 bases and J 2 bases, with 11 bases left between them. The CDR3 bases are TGTGCCATGGGCCGGGTAAACACCGGGGAGCTGTTTTTT. This codes for CAMGRVNTGELFF. Full variable domain (outside the CDR3, taken from reference TRBV19 and TRBJ2-2): DGGITQSPKYLFRKEGQNVTLSCEQNLNHDAMYWYRQDPGQGLRLIYYSQIVNDFQKGDIAEGYSVSREKKESFPLTVTSAQKNPTAFYLCAMGRVNTGELFFGEGSRLTVL.

The chain uses TRBV19 and TRBJ2-3; D might be TRBD2 (5 bases). Trimming stripped 0 bases from V and 0 bases from J, with 13 bases between. The CDR3 is made up of 17 amino acids. CDR1 is LNHDA and CDR2 is SQIVND in the germline V gene (reference sequence). The CDR3 sequence: CASSIDRAGLSTDTQYF. CDR3 nucleotides: TGTGCCAGTAGTATAGATCGCGCGGGTTTAAGCACAGATACGCAGTATTTT. The variable domain in full, with the rest retrieved from reference TRBV19 and TRBJ2-3, is DGGITQSPKYLFRKEGQNVTLSCEQNLNHDAMYWYRQDPGQGLRLIYYSQIVNDFQKGDIAEGYSVSREKKESFPLTVTSAQKNPTAFYLCASSIDRAGLSTDTQYFGPGTRLTVL.

Only one count was recorded for this clone. J is TRBJ2-5 and V is TRBV5-1; 7 nucleotides align to TRBD1. This CDR3 has 14 residues. The trim removed 4 bases at V and 7 bases at J, leaving 10 bases unmatched. CDR1 is SGHRS, CDR2 YFSETQ, per germline. CDR3 DNA sequence: TGCGCCAGCAGCCCACGACAGGGCAAGGGGACCCAGTACTTC. It is translated as CASSPRQGKGTQYF.

The rearrangement joins TRBV5-4 to TRBJ1-1; D is unclear. The length of the CDR3 is 15 residues. Germline-derived CDR1 and CDR2 are SGHNT and YYREEE (reference sequence). Trimming pared 0 bases from V and 1 base from J, leaving 10 bases between. The CDR3 spells CASSLAPRTNTEAFF. The CDR3 DNA follows: TGTGCCAGCAGCTTGGCGCCGCGAACGAACACTGAAGCTTTCTTT.

This chain uses TRBV27 with TRBJ2-5; 10 nucleotides agree with TRBD2. V lost 5 bases to trimming and J lost 5 bases; unmatched junction nucleotides: 11. This CDR3 has 16 amino acids. The germline CDR1 and CDR2 sequences are MNHEY and SMNVEV (reference sequence). CDR3 residues: CASSPLAGGPQETQYF. The CDR3 nucleotides are TGTGCCAGCAGTCCCTTAGCGGGAGGACCCCAGGAGACCCAGTACTTC.

The rearrangement joins TRBV5-1 to TRBJ2-7; 9 bases line up with TRBD1. From germline, CDR1 is SGHRS and CDR2 YFSETQ. J lost 1 base, V lost 4 bases, and 12 bases had no gene match. This CDR3 has 17 residues. CDR3 in DNA: TGCGCCAGCAGCCCGAATTTGGGACAGGGAGCATCCTACGAGCAGTACTTC. Its protein product is CASSPNLGQGASYEQYF.

The V call is TRBV6-1, the J call TRBJ2-5; TRBD1 matches at 9 bases. The length of the CDR3 is 19 residues. Germline-derived CDR1 and CDR2 are MNHNS and SASEGT. V lost 4 bases to trimming and J lost 0 bases; unmatched junction nucleotides: 15. Here the CDR3 reads CASSADRGITRLYQETQYF. DNA for the CDR3: TGTGCCAGCAGTGCAGACAGGGGGATAACCCGACTATACCAAGAGACCCAGTACTTC.

The chain combines TRBV2 with TRBJ2-1, with 11 bases aligning to TRBD2. The ends lost 8 bases at V and 7 bases at J; junction bases unmatched: 7. Germline V CDR1 and CDR2: SNHLY, FYNNEI. This CDR3 comprises 14 residues. Here the CDR3 DNA reads TGTGCCAGCCATACTAGCGGGAGAATAAATGAGCAGTTCTTC. Its protein is CASHTSGRINEQFF.

V and J are TRBV28 and TRBJ1-5; D is possibly TRBD1 (5 bases). Trimming shortened V by 5 bases and J by 1 base, and 15 bases separated the two germline ends. The length of the CDR3 is 16 residues. Germline V CDR1 and CDR2: MDHEN, SYDVKM. DNA for the CDR3: TGTGCCAGCAGTCTCGGGGCAGGGTTGAGCAATCAGCCCCAGCATTTT. As protein: CASSLGAGLSNQPQHF.

This chain links TRBV29-1 with TRBJ2-1, with D possibly being TRBD2 (5 bases). CDR1 is SQVTM and CDR2 is ANQGSEA in the germline V gene. V lost 4 bases and J 12 bases, leaving 19 bases between the germline ends. This CDR3 has 13 residues. The CDR3 here is CSVAERALEAQFF. The DNA of the CDR3 is TGCAGCGTTGCGGAGAGGGCCCTCGAGGCGCAGTTCTTC.

The chain is built from TRBV15 and TRBJ2-7; 7 nucleotides line up with TRBD2. Germline V gene lookup returns CDR1 LNHNV and CDR2 YYDKDF (reference sequence). V shed 3 bases, J shed 0 bases, and the junction held 8 bases outside the gene matches. The CDR3 covers 16 residues. CDR3 region: CATSRAIAGDSYEQYF. CDR3 coding DNA: TGTGCCACCAGCAGGGCCATAGCGGGTGACTCCTACGAGCAGTACTTC.

As concerns this clone: Other DNA sequences in the same sample also yield this CDR3. J is TRBJ2-1 and V is TRBV11-2, with a weak D call TRBD2 (6 bases). The CDR3 is 14 amino acids. Germline V gene sequence: CDR1 SGHAT, CDR2 FQNNGV. The germline V and J ends were trimmed by 5 bases and 5 bases, with 13 bases remaining between them. The CDR3 DNA sequence: TGTGCCAGCAGCCCAAGCGGGCCAAACAATGAGCAGTTCTTC. This translates into CASSPSGPNNEQFF.

V usage is TRBV7-6 and J usage is TRBJ2-7; D call uncertain. From germline, CDR1 is SGHVS and CDR2 FNYEAQ. Trimming took off 2 bases at V and 0 bases at J, with 11 bases between the two ends. This CDR3 has 15 residues. Here the CDR3 DNA reads TGTGCCAGCAGCTTAACTAAACTTAACTCCTACGAGCAGTACTTC. Translated, it gives CASSLTKLNSYEQYF.

The V gene is TRBV6-6, the J gene TRBJ1-5; D not resolved. From germline, CDR1 is MNHNY and CDR2 SVGAGI (reference sequence). This CDR3 contains 16 residues. The V gene lost 6 bases and the J gene lost 1 base, with 16 bases spanning the gap. The CDR3 region has the DNA TGTGCCAGCAGCTCGCGAATAGACGGAAGCAATCAGCCCCAGCATTTT. It is translated as CASSSRIDGSNQPQHF.

The chain couples TRBV7-3 to TRBJ2-2, with unresolved D. V was shortened by 4 bases and J by 7 bases, with 4 bases between the two germline ends. Germline V CDR1 and CDR2: SGHTA, FQGTGA. There are 11 residues in the CDR3. The CDR3 protein is CASSSDGELFF. CDR3 in DNA: TGTGCCAGCAGCTCCGACGGGGAGCTGTTTTTT. Supplemented by reference TRBV7-3 and TRBJ2-2, the full variable domain reads GAGVSQTPSNKVTEKGKYVELRCDPISGHTALYWYRQSLGQGPEFLIYFQGTGAADDSGLPNDRFFAVRPEGSVSTLKIQRTERGDSAVYLCASSSDGELFFGEGSRLTVL.